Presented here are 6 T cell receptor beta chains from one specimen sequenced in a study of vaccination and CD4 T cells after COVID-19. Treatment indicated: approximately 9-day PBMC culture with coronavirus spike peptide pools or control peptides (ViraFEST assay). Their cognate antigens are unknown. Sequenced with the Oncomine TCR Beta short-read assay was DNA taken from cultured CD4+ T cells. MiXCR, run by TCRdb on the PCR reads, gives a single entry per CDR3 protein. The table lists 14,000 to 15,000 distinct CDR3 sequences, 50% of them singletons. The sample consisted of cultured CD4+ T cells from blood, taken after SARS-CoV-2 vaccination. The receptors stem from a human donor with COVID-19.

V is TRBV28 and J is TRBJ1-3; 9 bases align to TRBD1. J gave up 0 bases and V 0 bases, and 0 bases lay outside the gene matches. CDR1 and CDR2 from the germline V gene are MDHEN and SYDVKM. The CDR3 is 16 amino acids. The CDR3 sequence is CASSLWGQGSGNTIYF. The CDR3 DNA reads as TGTGCCAGCAGTTTATGGGGACAGGGCTCTGGAAACACCATATATTTT.

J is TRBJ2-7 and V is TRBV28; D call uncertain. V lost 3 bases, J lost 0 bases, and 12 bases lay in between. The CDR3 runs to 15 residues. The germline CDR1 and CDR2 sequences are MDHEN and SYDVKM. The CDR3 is CASSFWQLNSYEQYF. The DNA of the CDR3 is TGTGCCAGCAGTTTCTGGCAGCTTAACTCCTACGAGCAGTACTTC.

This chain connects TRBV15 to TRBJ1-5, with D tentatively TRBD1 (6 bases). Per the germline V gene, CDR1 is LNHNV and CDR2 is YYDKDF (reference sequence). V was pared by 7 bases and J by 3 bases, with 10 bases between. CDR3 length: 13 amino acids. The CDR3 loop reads CATIGGLNQPQHF. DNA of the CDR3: TGTGCCACCATAGGGGGGCTCAATCAGCCCCAGCATTTT.

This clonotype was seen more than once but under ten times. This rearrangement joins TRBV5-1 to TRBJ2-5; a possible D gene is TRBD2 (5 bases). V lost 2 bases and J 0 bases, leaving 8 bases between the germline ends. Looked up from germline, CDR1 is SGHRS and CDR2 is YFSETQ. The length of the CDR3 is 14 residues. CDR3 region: CASSFSGNQETQYF. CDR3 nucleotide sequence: TGCGCCAGCAGCTTCAGCGGCAACCAAGAGACCCAGTACTTC. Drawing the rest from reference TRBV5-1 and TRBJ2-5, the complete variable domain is KAGVTQTPRYLIKTRGQQVTLSCSPISGHRSVSWYQQTPGQGLQFLFEYFSETQRNKGNFPGRFSGRQFSNSRSEMNVSTLELGDSALYLCASSFSGNQETQYFGPGTRLLVL.

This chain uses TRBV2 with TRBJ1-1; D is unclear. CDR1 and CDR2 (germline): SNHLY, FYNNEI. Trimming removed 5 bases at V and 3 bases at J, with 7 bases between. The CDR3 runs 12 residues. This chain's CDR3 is CASSLGYTEAFF. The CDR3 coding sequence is TGTGCCAGCAGTCTGGGATACACTGAAGCTTTCTTT.

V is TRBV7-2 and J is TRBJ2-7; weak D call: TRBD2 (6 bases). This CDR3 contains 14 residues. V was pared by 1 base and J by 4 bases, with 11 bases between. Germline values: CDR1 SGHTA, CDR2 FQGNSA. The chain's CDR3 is CASSLGRGGYEQYF. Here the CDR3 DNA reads TGTGCCAGCAGCTTAGGGCGGGGAGGTTACGAGCAGTACTTC.